This T cell receptor (beta chain) was recorded in a study of identical twins. A universal primer site came from template switching; cDNA carried unique molecular identifiers. TCRdb called the 5' RACE reads again in MiXCR, with one record for every CDR3 protein. The data hold around 470,000 distinct CDR3 sequences, with about 14% observed a single time. This clonotype was seen many times. V lost 5 bases to trimming and J lost 6 bases; unmatched junction nucleotides: 11. The CDR3 runs 16 residues. Germline V gene sequence: CDR1 MNHEY, CDR2 SVGEGT. The data also belong to a second study, concerning yellow fever vaccine responses in identical twins.

This TCR derives from a woman between 18 and 29 years old in good health. The chain uses TRBV6-2 or TRBV6-3 and TRBJ2-2; TRBD2 matches at 8 bases. Sequenced sample: CD4+ T cells sorted from blood. CDR3 sequence: CASSTRGGRISGELFF. CDR3 bases: TGTGCCAGCAGTACCCGGGGCGGGAGGATTTCCGGGGAGCTGTTTTTT.